Presented here are 3 T cell receptor beta chains from one specimen sequenced in a study of shared T cell receptors in the human thymus. Profiled with immunoSEQ multiplex PCR; TCRdb holds only in-frame clones, not every one. This sample has about 380,000 clones, with about 95% found just once. Sequenced material: thymocytes. The receptor source for this set is a human donor.

The rearrangement joins TRBV6-4 to TRBJ1-1; 9 bases are shared with TRBD1. Per the germline V gene, CDR1 is MRHNA and CDR2 is SNTAGT. This CDR3 is 12 amino acids long. The V gene end was trimmed by 9 bases and the J gene end by 11 bases; junction bases not matched to a gene: 10. CDR3 protein: CASSDRGGFAFF. The CDR3 bases are TGTGCCAGTTCGGACAGGGGAGGTTTTGCTTTCTTT.

The rearrangement joins TRBV19 to TRBJ1-5; D is unclear. CDR3 length: 14 amino acids. Per the germline V gene, CDR1 is LNHDA and CDR2 is SQIVND (reference sequence). V dropped 7 bases and J dropped 1 base, with 11 bases sitting between them. The CDR3 loop reads CASNPNISNQPQHF. The CDR3 DNA is TGTGCCAGTAACCCGAACATAAGCAATCAGCCCCAGCATTTT.

This clone appeared once. The genes are TRBV19 and TRBJ2-7; a possible D gene is TRBD1 (5 bases). Germline CDR1 is LNHDA and CDR2 is SQIVND (reference sequence). This CDR3 has 16 residues. Trimming removed 3 bases from V and 5 bases from J, with 20 bases in between. The CDR3 is CASSIVDSPLFDEQYF. CDR3 in DNA: TGTGCCAGTAGTATCGTCGACAGCCCCCTTTTCGACGAGCAGTACTTC.